What follows are 27 T cell receptor beta chains derived from one specimen sequenced in a study of T cells in Graves' hyperthyroidism and ophthalmopathy. The CDR3 regions of TCR beta were amplified from RNA transcripts. An initial round of RT-PCR targeting the TCR CDR3 relied on the HTBI primer set. TCRdb recomputed calls from the multiplex PCR reads with MiXCR, one row per CDR3 protein. The sample yields 500,000 to 650,000 distinct CDR3 sequences, roughly 18% seen once. Sequenced input: blood. These receptors all stem from a woman under 30 with Graves' ophthalmopathy.

In this sample, this clonotype turned up many times. The genes are TRBV12-3 or TRBV12-4 and TRBJ2-1; D might be TRBD1 or TRBD2, each matching 6 bases. This CDR3 is 15 amino acids long. With 0 bases removed from V and 13 bases from J, the gap between germline ends came to 19 bases. This chain's CDR3 is CASSLARNGGRAQFF. For the CDR3, the DNA is TGTGCCAGCAGTTTAGCGCGGAATGGGGGGCGCGCCCAGTTCTTC.

The V call is TRBV6-2 or TRBV6-3, the J call TRBJ2-1; D could derive from TRBD1 or TRBD2 (6 bases each). CDR3 size: 16 residues. V was clipped by 8 bases and J by 9 bases, with 26 bases between them. Germline V gene lookup returns CDR1 MNHEY and CDR2 SVGEGT. In nucleotides, the CDR3 is TGTGCCAGCGCGGGCCCCCTCCTCAGGGGACTTGGTGAGCAGTTCTTC. Its protein product is CASAGPLLRGLGEQFF.

V and J are TRBV7-2 and TRBJ2-5, with 10 bases fitting TRBD2. V shed 7 bases and J 5 bases; nucleotides not matched to a gene: 10. The germline V gene encodes CDR1 SGHTA and CDR2 FQGNSA. The CDR3 loop spans 15 amino acids. The CDR3 protein is CASNPSGGPSETQYF. CDR3 coding DNA: TGTGCCAGCAACCCTAGCGGGGGCCCCAGTGAGACCCAGTACTTC.

This clonotype has ten or more counts. V usage is TRBV7-3 and J usage is TRBJ1-1; D is uncertain. The CDR3 consists of 14 residues. The V end lost 0 bases, the J end lost 4 bases, and 9 bases lay between the germline ends. Germline CDR1 is SGHTA and CDR2 is FQGTGA. The CDR3 DNA sequence: TGTGCCAGCAGCTTAACTGGGAGGGTCACTGAAGCTTTCTTT. This codes for CASSLTGRVTEAFF.

This clonotype was detected ten times or more. The V call is TRBV5-1, the J call TRBJ2-7, with 9 bases identical to TRBD1. CDR3 length: 15 residues. V gave up 4 bases and J gave up 2 bases; unmatched junction bases: 7. Germline CDR1 is SGHRS and CDR2 is YFSETQ. CDR3 nucleotide sequence: TGCGCCAGCAGCCCATCGGGACAGGGAACCTACGAGCAGTACTTC. Protein: CASSPSGQGTYEQYF.

The chain combines TRBV27 with TRBJ2-7, with TRBD1 matching over 8 bases. Germline CDR1 MNHEY, CDR2 SMNVEV (reference sequence). V lost 5 bases to trimming and J lost 3 bases; unmatched junction nucleotides: 9. The length of the CDR3 is 15 residues. The CDR3, as DNA: TGTGCCAGCAGTAGGGGACAGGCGGCGGTCTACGAGCAGTACTTC. Amino acids: CASSRGQAAVYEQYF.

This clonotype was observed a handful of times. The CDR3: CASSQDPQGAQPQHF. CDR3 bases: TGCGCCAGCAGCCAAGATCCCCAGGGGGCTCAGCCCCAGCATTTT. The chain combines TRBV4-1 with TRBJ1-5; 8 nucleotides line up with TRBD1. Germline lookup yields CDR1 MGHRA and CDR2 YSYEKL. Trimming cost V 0 bases and J 6 bases; bases outside gene matches: 4. CDR3 length: 15 amino acids.

This clonotype turned up a few times. CDR3 sequence (DNA): TGTGCCAGTAGGCCGCTAGCGGGGGGGGCCGGGGAGCTGTTTTTT. Its protein product is CASRPLAGGAGELFF. The V gene is TRBV19, the J gene TRBJ2-2; 12 nucleotides align to TRBD2. Germline V gene data show CDR1 as LNHDA and CDR2 as SQIVND (reference sequence). The CDR3 loop spans 15 amino acids. V lost 6 bases to trimming and J lost 6 bases; unmatched junction nucleotides: 5.

The sample holds many counts of this clonotype. V is TRBV30 and J is TRBJ1-1; 9 nucleotides agree with TRBD1. The CDR3 sequence is 14 residues long. Germline trimming cut 5 bases from V and 0 bases from J; bases unmatched to any gene: 4. The germline gives CDR1 GTSNPN, CDR2 SVGIG (reference sequence). The CDR3 DNA is TGTGCCTGGGACGGGACAGGGCTGAACACTGAAGCTTTCTTT. This encodes CAWDGTGLNTEAFF.

V and J are TRBV3-1 and TRBJ1-4, with D possibly being TRBD1 (5 bases). Germline CDR1 is LGHDT and CDR2 is YNNKEL (reference sequence). V was clipped by 0 bases and J by 1 base, with 9 bases between them. The CDR3 runs to 16 residues. In nucleotides, the CDR3 is TGTGCCAGCAGCCAAGATATCGGGGGAACTAATGAAAAACTGTTTTTT. Amino acids: CASSQDIGGTNEKLFF.

The V gene is TRBV11-3, the J gene TRBJ2-3; TRBD2 matches at 11 bases. Trimming cost V 2 bases and J 3 bases; bases outside gene matches: 4. The V gene's germline CDR1 is SGHNT and CDR2 YENEEA. The CDR3 spans 16 residues. CDR3: CASSLQTSGKTDTQYF. CDR3 sequence (DNA): TGTGCCAGCAGCTTACAGACTAGCGGGAAAACAGATACGCAGTATTTT. Together with reference TRBV11-3 and TRBJ2-3, the CDR3 gives the full variable domain: EAGVVQSPRYKIIEKKQPVAFWCNPISGHNTLYWYLQNLGQGPELLIRYENEEAVDDSQLPKDRFSAERLKGVDSTLKIQPAELGDSAVYLCASSLQTSGKTDTQYFGPGTRLTVL.

The chain is built from TRBV15 and TRBJ2-5, with D perhaps TRBD2 (7 bases). Germline V gives CDR1 LNHNV, CDR2 YYDKDF (reference sequence). This CDR3 comprises 13 residues. Trimming shortened V by 5 bases and J by 5 bases, and 12 bases separated the two germline ends. CDR3 coding DNA: TGTGCCACCAGCGGCGGGGGCGGCGAGACCCAGTACTTC. Its protein is CATSGGGGETQYF.

This clonotype has a count of ten or more. The chain has TRBV12-3 or TRBV12-4 and TRBJ1-4; D possibly corresponds to TRBD1 (6 bases). The ends were cut back, 5 bases at V and 7 bases at J, with 17 bases in the middle. The CDR3 consists of 15 residues. CDR3 sequence (DNA): TGTGCCAGCAGTCTCTCCGGGACAAGAGGTGAAAAACTGTTTTTT. Its translation: CASSLSGTRGEKLFF.

This clonotype was recorded many times. The chain joins TRBV10-2 to TRBJ1-2; TRBD1 matches at 10 bases. J lost 6 bases, V lost 6 bases, and 7 bases had no gene match. The CDR3 is 14 residues long. From germline, CDR1 is WSHSY and CDR2 SAAADI. The CDR3 reads CASRGQGLYDGYTF. The CDR3 nucleotides are TGCGCCAGCAGGGGACAGGGGCTATACGATGGCTACACCTTC.

The chain carries TRBV7-2 and TRBJ2-3; 10 bases agree with TRBD2. The germline V gene encodes CDR1 SGHTA and CDR2 FQGNSA. CDR3 length: 16 amino acids. V lost 2 bases and J lost 6; bases outside the gene matches: 8. For the CDR3, the DNA is TGTGCCAGCAGCTTATCGCTAGCGGGAGATTCCGATACGCAGTATTTT. The encoded protein is CASSLSLAGDSDTQYF.

The rearrangement links TRBV27 to TRBJ1-5, with 10 bases that match TRBD1. Germline CDR1 and CDR2: MNHEY and SMNVEV (reference sequence). After removal of 7 bases from V and 4 bases from J, the junction contained 7 bases not matched to a gene. CDR3 length equals 15 residues. CDR3 amino acids: CASTKGTGENQPQHF. CDR3 in DNA: TGTGCCAGCACCAAAGGGACAGGGGAAAATCAGCCCCAGCATTTT.

There are a few counts of this clonotype. CDR3: CASSPTTGLVGNTIYF. DNA for the CDR3: TGTGCCAGCAGTCCCACGACAGGGCTGGTCGGAAACACCATATATTTT. The gene calls are TRBV27 and TRBJ1-3, with 7 nucleotides matching TRBD1. CDR3 size: 16 residues. V shed 5 bases and J 4 bases; nucleotides not matched to a gene: 11. Germline lookup yields CDR1 MNHEY and CDR2 SMNVEV (reference sequence).

About this clonotype: A read error may account for a junction end that differs from germline. This chain uses TRBV24-1 with TRBJ2-1; 14 nucleotides align to TRBD2. The CDR3 has 21 residues. Germline V gene lookup returns CDR1 KGHDR and CDR2 SFDVKD. CDR3 region: CATSDATGTSGGANDYNEQSF. The CDR3, as DNA: TGTGCCACCAGTGATGCAACCGGGACTAGCGGGGGCGCCAACGACTACAATGAGCAGTCCTTC.

In this sample, this clonotype turned up many times. The chain employs TRBV28 and TRBJ2-1; D is tentatively TRBD1 or TRBD2 (5 bases each). CDR1 and CDR2 (germline): MDHEN, SYDVKM. The CDR3 spans 15 residues. Between the trimmed V and J ends, which lost 3 bases and 0 bases, there was a span of 9 bases. Here the CDR3 DNA reads TGTGCCAGCAGTTTTTCCGGGACCTCCTACAATGAGCAGTTCTTC. Translated, it gives CASSFSGTSYNEQFF. Looking up the rest from reference TRBV28 and TRBJ2-1 gives the full variable domain: DVKVTQSSRYLVKRTGEKVFLECVQDMDHENMFWYRQDPGLGLRLIYFSYDVKMKEKGDIPEGYSVSREKKERFSLILESASTNQTSMYLCASSFSGTSYNEQFFGPGTRLTVL.

This clonotype appeared many times. The chain carries TRBV29-1 and TRBJ2-1; D unclear. Germline CDR1 is SQVTM and CDR2 is ANQGSEA. The CDR3 contains 12 residues. Trimming shortened V by 5 bases and J by 10 bases, and 15 bases separated the two germline ends. DNA of the CDR3: TGCAGCGTTAGGACCCGCGGCCGCGAGCAGTTCTTC. Its translation: CSVRTRGREQFF.

This clonotype was counted ten times or more. The chain uses TRBV12-3 or TRBV12-4 and TRBJ2-7; 8 nucleotides line up with TRBD2. The CDR3 is 14 residues long. J was trimmed by 6 bases and V by 2 bases; bases with no gene match: 6. CDR3 sequence reads: CASSLSGGAGEQYF. The CDR3 DNA sequence: TGTGCCAGCAGTTTATCGGGGGGGGCAGGCGAGCAGTACTTC.

In its sample, this clonotype was seen many times. The V call is TRBV7-6, the J call TRBJ2-7, with TRBD2 as a possible D gene (6 bases). Trimming shortened V by 5 bases and J by 3 bases, and 20 bases separated the two germline ends. This CDR3 is built from 16 residues. Germline V gene lookup returns CDR1 SGHVS and CDR2 FNYEAQ. DNA of the CDR3: TGTGCCAGCAGCATTGGAGGGCCCCATGAGGGCTACGAGCAGTACTTC. It codes for CASSIGGPHEGYEQYF.

In its sample, this clonotype was seen a few times. The V gene is TRBV27, the J gene TRBJ2-1; 10 bases match TRBD2. Germline V lookup: CDR1 MNHEY, CDR2 SMNVEV (reference sequence). The CDR3 covers 15 residues. V lost 4 bases and J lost 9; bases outside the gene matches: 9. The CDR3 reads CASSWALAGGSEQFF. CDR3 in DNA: TGTGCCAGCAGTTGGGCATTAGCGGGAGGTAGTGAGCAGTTCTTC.

This clonotype came up many times. CDR3 residues: CASSFRQAWNNQPQHF. CDR3 bases: TGTGCCAGCAGTTTCCGACAGGCGTGGAACAATCAGCCCCAGCATTTT. The chain combines TRBV12-3 or TRBV12-4 with TRBJ1-5, with D perhaps matching TRBD1 (6 bases). The V end was cut by 3 bases, the J end by 3 bases, with 15 bases between. The CDR3 length is 16 residues.

The table lists this clonotype with many counts. The rearrangement uses TRBV24-1 and TRBJ1-5, with D unclear. The germline gives CDR1 KGHDR, CDR2 SFDVKD. Between the trimmed V and J ends, which lost 0 bases and 3 bases, there was a span of 20 bases. CDR3 length: 19 amino acids. CDR3 sequence: CATSDLSQKPFPFNQPQHF. The CDR3 nucleotides read TGTGCCACCAGTGATTTGAGCCAGAAACCCTTTCCCTTCAATCAGCCCCAGCATTTT.

At least ten counts were recorded for this clonotype. In DNA, the CDR3 is TGTGCCTGGAGTGTACGGGCTGACCAAGAGACCCAGTACTTC. It encodes CAWSVRADQETQYF. This chain uses TRBV30 with TRBJ2-5, with D hard to call. V lost 0 bases and J 0 bases, leaving 8 bases between the germline ends. The germline CDR1 and CDR2 sequences are GTSNPN and SVGIG (reference sequence). This CDR3 has 14 amino acids.

This rearrangement joins TRBV4-1 to TRBJ1-5; a possible D gene is TRBD1 (5 bases). The CDR3 length is 14 residues. Germline V lookup: CDR1 MGHRA, CDR2 YSYEKL. Between the trimmed V and J ends, which lost 2 bases and 3 bases, there was a span of 8 bases. CDR3 loop: CASSQSGTNQPQHF. For the CDR3, the DNA is TGCGCCAGCAGCCAATCCGGGACCAATCAGCCCCAGCATTTT.